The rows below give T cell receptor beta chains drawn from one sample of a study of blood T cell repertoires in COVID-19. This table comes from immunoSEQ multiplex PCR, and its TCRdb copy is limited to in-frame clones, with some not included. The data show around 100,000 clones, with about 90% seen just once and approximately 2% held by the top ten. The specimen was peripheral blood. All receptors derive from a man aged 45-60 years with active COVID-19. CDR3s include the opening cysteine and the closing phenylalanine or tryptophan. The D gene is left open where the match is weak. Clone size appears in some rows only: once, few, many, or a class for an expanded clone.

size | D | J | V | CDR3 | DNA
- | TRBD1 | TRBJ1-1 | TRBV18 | CASSRGTGHKNTEAFF | TGTGCCAGCTCGCGGGGGACAGGGCATAAGAACACTGAAGCTTTCTTT
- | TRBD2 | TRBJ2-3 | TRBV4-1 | CASSQVRTSADTQYF | TGCGCCAGCAGCCAAGTGAGGACTAGCGCAGATACGCAGTATTTT
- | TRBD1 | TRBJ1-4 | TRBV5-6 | CASSLWGQGGTNEKLFF | TGTGCCAGCAGCTTGTGGGGACAGGGGGGCACTAATGAAAAACTGTTTTTT
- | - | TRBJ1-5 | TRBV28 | CASSPLRKGSNQPQHF | TGTGCCAGCAGCCCCCTCCGGAAGGGGAGCAATCAGCCCCAGCATTTT
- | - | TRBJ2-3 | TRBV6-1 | CASSEPGRLRYF | TGTGCCAGCAGTGAACCTGGGAGACTCCGCTATTTT
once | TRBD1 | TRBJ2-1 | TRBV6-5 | CASSFWTGNNNEQFF | TGTGCCAGCAGCTTCTGGACAGGAAATAACAATGAGCAGTTCTTC
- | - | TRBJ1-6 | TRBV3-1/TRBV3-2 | CASNLVGDSPLHF | TGTGCCAGCAACCTAGTGGGTGATTCACCCCTCCACTTT
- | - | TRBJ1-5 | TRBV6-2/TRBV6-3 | CASSYAGAQHF | TGTGCCAGCAGTTACGCCGGGGCCCAGCATTTT
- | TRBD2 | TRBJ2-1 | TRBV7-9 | CASNLREGRSYNEQFF | TGTGCCAGCAACCTCCGGGAGGGCCGCTCCTACAATGAGCAGTTCTTC
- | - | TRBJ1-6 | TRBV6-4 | CASSDQPGNNSPLHF | TGTGCCAGCAGTGATCAGCCAGGAAATAATTCACCCCTCCACTTT